Reported below is one T cell receptor beta chain. This entry comes from a study of blood T cell repertoires in COVID-19. Turning to the study itself: The origin of the acute and convalescent COVID-19 samples was the United States, Italy and Spain.

The CDR3 length is 14 residues. V was pared by 3 bases and J by 2 bases, with 11 bases between. Germline V CDR1 and CDR2: SGHDN, FVKESK. Data came from immunoSEQ multiplex PCR; TCRdb stores just in-frame clones and leaves some out. In the table there are 150,000 to 200,000 clones, approximately 85% of which are singletons. The chain employs TRBV14 and TRBJ2-7; TRBD2 is a possible D gene (5 bases). The TCR was taken from a man aged 60-69 years who had recovered from COVID-19. Sequenced: peripheral blood. CDR3 sequence: CASSQYLGTYEQYF. The CDR3 bases are TGTGCCAGCAGCCAGTATCTCGGGACCTACGAGCAGTACTTC.